Listed here are 8 T cell receptor beta chains from one sample, sequenced in a study of vaccination and CD4 T cells after COVID-19. TCRdb re-derived calls from the PCR reads in MiXCR, one entry per CDR3 protein. Here the sample spans around 28,000 distinct CDR3 sequences, 51% being singletons. Time point reported: late sampling 161 to 241 days after vaccination in a few convalescent patients. This material consisted of CD4+ T cells from blood, taken about 7 months after SARS-CoV-2 vaccination. All receptors come from a human donor who had recovered from COVID-19.

CDR3 amino acids: CASSLAGSSYNEQFF. The CDR3 nucleotides read TGTGCCAGCAGTTTAGCGGGGAGCTCCTACAATGAGCAGTTCTTC. The chain uses TRBV27 and TRBJ2-1; D is perhaps TRBD2 (6 bases). This CDR3 is built from 15 residues. The germline V gene has CDR1 MNHEY and CDR2 SMNVEV (reference sequence). The V end was cut by 2 bases, the J end by 0 bases, with 8 bases between.

This chain links TRBV20-1 with TRBJ2-5; 7 nucleotides agree with TRBD2. Trimming at V came to 2 bases and at J to 0 bases, leaving 6 bases not matched to a gene. CDR1 DFQATT and CDR2 SNEGSKA come from the germline V gene (reference sequence). The CDR3 length is 15 residues. CDR3 nucleotide sequence: TGCAGTGCTAGACGACTAGCCCAGTACCAAGAGACCCAGTACTTC. This encodes CSARRLAQYQETQYF.

This clonotype came up a few times. V usage is TRBV20-1 and J usage is TRBJ2-1, with 11 bases lining up with TRBD2. This CDR3 comprises 14 residues. Germline CDR1 is DFQATT and CDR2 is SNEGSKA (reference sequence). V lost 6 bases and J lost 4; bases outside the gene matches: 5. The CDR3 DNA follows: TGCAGTGCCATCACTAGCGGGAGTTACAATGAGCAGTTCTTC. Translation: CSAITSGSYNEQFF.

This clonotype was detected a few times. The rearrangement links TRBV28 to TRBJ1-5, with D possibly being TRBD1 (6 bases). This CDR3 region has 18 residues. CDR1 MDHEN and CDR2 SYDVKM come from the germline V gene. V lost 2 bases and J 3 bases, leaving 20 bases between the germline ends. The CDR3 DNA follows: TGTGCCAGCAGTTTAGGTCTGCGGGCGGGACACCTCAATCAGCCCCAGCATTTT. Translating it yields CASSLGLRAGHLNQPQHF.

V usage is TRBV6-2 or TRBV6-3 and J usage is TRBJ2-3; D is unclear. In germline, CDR1 is MNHEY, CDR2 SVGEGT. This CDR3 region has 14 residues. Deletions cut 0 bases from V and 6 bases from J, with 10 bases between. Here the CDR3 reads CASSYSLWSDTQYF. The CDR3 DNA follows: TGTGCCAGCAGTTACTCGTTGTGGAGTGATACGCAGTATTTT.

CDR3 coding DNA: TGTGCCTGGACCCAATACAAGGACACTGAAGCTTTCTTT. Its translation: CAWTQYKDTEAFF. This chain uses TRBV30 with TRBJ1-1; no definite D call. The germline CDR1 and CDR2 sequences are GTSNPN and SVGIG (reference sequence). The CDR3 extends over 13 amino acids. V lost 4 bases and J 3 bases, leaving 12 bases between the germline ends.

The CDR3 sequence is CAIRQDPYNSPLHF. In DNA form, the CDR3 reads TGTGCCATCCGACAGGATCCCTATAATTCACCCCTCCACTTT. The J gene is TRBJ1-6, the V gene TRBV10-3, with TRBD1 as a possible D gene (6 bases). Per germline, CDR1 ENHRY and CDR2 SYGVKD. There are 14 residues in the CDR3. V shed 8 bases and J shed 2 bases, with 10 bases lying between them.

This clonotype has just a few counts. The chain couples TRBV7-6 to TRBJ2-2; D call uncertain. The V end was cut by 1 base, the J end by 6 bases, with 3 bases between. CDR3 length equals 12 residues. The germline V gene has CDR1 SGHVS and CDR2 FNYEAQ. CDR3 sequence: CASSLVSGELFF. The CDR3 coding sequence is TGTGCCAGCAGCTTAGTCTCCGGGGAGCTGTTTTTT.